This T cell receptor beta chain was captured in a study of blood T cell repertoires in COVID-19. About the research overall: PBMCs, B-cell-depleted T cells, or T cells provided the cDNA or gDNA that made up the material.

Method: immunoSEQ multiplex PCR; TCRdb's copy keeps in-frame clones and lacks some. The sample shows approximately 69,000 clones, 85% to 90% of them seen only once. This sequence originates from a man aged 45-65 years with acute or convalescent COVID-19. The material sequenced was peripheral blood.

This chain's CDR3 is CASSRGTSDRSDTQYF. Here the CDR3 DNA reads TGTGCCAGCAGCCGTGGGACTAGCGACCGTTCAGATACGCAGTATTTT. The chain has TRBV7-7 and TRBJ2-3; 10 positions match TRBD2. The CDR3 is 16 residues long. Germline V lookup: CDR1 SSHAT, CDR2 FNYEAQ (reference sequence). The V segment lost 5 bases and the J segment 4 bases; nucleotides outside the gene matches: 9.